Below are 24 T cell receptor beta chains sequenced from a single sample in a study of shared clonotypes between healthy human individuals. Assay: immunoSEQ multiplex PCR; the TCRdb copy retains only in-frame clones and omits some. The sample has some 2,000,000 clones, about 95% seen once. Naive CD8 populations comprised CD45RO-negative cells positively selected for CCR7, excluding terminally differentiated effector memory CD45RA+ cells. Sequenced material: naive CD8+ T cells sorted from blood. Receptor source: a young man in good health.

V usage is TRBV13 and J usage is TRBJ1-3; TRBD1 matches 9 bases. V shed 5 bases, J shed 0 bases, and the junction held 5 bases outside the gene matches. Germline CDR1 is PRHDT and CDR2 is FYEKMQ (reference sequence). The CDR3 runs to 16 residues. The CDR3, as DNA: TGTGCCAGCAGCCTACAGGGGGCTCGCTCTGGAAACACCATATATTTT. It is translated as CASSLQGARSGNTIYF.

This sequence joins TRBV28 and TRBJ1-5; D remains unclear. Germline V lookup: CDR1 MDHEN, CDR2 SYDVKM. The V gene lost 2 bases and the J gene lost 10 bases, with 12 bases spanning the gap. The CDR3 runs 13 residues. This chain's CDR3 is CASSLGEVLPQHF. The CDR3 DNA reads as TGTGCCAGCAGTTTAGGCGAAGTCCTACCCCAGCATTTT. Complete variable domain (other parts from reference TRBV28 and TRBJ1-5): DVKVTQSSRYLVKRTGEKVFLECVQDMDHENMFWYRQDPGLGLRLIYFSYDVKMKEKGDIPEGYSVSREKKERFSLILESASTNQTSMYLCASSLGEVLPQHFGDGTRLSIL.

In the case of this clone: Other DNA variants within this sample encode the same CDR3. The CDR3 loop reads CASSYSGQETQYF. CDR3 nucleotides: TGTGCCAGCAGTTACTCAGGACAAGAGACCCAGTACTTC. The gene calls are TRBV6-5 and TRBJ2-5; D gene ambiguous. V lost 0 bases and J 2 bases, leaving 4 bases between the germline ends. CDR3 length: 13 amino acids. Germline V gene data show CDR1 as MNHEY and CDR2 as SVGAGI.

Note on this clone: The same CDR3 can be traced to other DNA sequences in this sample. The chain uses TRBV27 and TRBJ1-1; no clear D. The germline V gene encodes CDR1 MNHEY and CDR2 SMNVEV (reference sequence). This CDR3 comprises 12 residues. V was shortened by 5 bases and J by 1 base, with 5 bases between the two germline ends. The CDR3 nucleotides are TGTGCCAGCAGTAGCGGGAACACTGAAGCTTTCTTT. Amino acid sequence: CASSSGNTEAFF.

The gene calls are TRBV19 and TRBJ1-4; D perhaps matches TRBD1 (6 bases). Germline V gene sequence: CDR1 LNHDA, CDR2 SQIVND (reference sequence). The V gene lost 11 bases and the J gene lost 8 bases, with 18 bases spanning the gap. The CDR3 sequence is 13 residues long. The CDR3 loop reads CACTGIDSEKLFF. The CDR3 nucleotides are TGTGCCTGCACAGGGATTGATTCGGAAAAACTGTTTTTT.

CDR3 bases: TGTGCCAGCAGTGTCGGGAGGCCCCAGCATTTT. It yields the protein CASSVGRPQHF. The chain uses TRBV2 and TRBJ1-5; the D is unclear. V was shortened by 4 bases and J by 9 bases, with 7 bases between the two germline ends. Germline V gives CDR1 SNHLY, CDR2 FYNNEI. The CDR3 is made up of 11 amino acids.

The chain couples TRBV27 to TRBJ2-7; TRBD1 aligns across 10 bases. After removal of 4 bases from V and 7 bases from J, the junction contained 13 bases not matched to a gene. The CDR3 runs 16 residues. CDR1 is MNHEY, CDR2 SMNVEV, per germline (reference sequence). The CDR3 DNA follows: TGTGCCAGCAGTTATCATCCGGGACAGGGGTTTCGGGAGCAGTACTTC. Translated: CASSYHPGQGFREQYF.

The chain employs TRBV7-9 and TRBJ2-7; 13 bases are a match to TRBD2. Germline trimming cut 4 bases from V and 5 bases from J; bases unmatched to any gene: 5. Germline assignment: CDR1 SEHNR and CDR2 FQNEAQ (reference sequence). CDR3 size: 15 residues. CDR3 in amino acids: CASSSLGLAGDEQYF. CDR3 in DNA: TGTGCCAGCAGCTCTCTAGGACTAGCGGGGGACGAGCAGTACTTC.

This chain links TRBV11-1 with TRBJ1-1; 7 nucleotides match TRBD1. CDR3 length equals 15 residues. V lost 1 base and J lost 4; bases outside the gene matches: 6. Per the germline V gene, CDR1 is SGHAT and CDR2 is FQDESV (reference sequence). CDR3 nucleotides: TGTGCCAGCAGCTTAGTTTTGCGGGACAGCACTGAAGCTTTCTTT. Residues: CASSLVLRDSTEAFF.

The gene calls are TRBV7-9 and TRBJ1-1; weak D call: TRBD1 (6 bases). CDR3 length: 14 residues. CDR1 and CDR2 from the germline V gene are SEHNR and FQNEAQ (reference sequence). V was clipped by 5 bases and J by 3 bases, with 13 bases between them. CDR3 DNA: TGTGCCAGCAGCCCTGAGAACAGGGACACTGAAGCTTTCTTT. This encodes CASSPENRDTEAFF.

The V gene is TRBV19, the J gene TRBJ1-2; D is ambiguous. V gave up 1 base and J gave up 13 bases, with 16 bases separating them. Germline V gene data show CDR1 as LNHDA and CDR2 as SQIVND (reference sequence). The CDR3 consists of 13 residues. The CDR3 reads CASSIVSGGYCTF. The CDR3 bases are TGTGCCAGTAGTATAGTGTCGGGCGGCTATTGCACCTTC.

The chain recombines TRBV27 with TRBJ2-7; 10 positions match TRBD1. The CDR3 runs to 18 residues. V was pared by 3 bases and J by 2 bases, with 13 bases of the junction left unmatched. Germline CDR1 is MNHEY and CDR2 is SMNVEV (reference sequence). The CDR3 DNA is TGTGCCAGCAGTTTTCTATTTCCCGGGACAGGGGCCACCTACGAGCAGTACTTC. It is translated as CASSFLFPGTGATYEQYF.

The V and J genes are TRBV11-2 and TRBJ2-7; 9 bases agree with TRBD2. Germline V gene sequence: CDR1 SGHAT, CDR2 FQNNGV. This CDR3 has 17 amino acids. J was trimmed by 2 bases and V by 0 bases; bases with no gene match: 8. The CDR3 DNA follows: TGTGCCAGCAGCTTAGATGAGGTGTCTAGCGGGGCCTACGAGCAGTACTTC. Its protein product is CASSLDEVSSGAYEQYF.

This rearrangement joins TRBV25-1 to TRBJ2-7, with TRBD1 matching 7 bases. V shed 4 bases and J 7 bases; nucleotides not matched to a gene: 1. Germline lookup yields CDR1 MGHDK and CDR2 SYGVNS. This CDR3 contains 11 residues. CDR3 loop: CASSVTGEQYF. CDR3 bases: TGTGCCAGCAGTGTGACAGGGGAGCAGTACTTC.

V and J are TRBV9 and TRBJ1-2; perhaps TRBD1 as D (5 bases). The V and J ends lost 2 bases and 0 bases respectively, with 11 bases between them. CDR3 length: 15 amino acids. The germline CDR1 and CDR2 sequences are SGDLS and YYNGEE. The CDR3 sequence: CASSVRDRANYGYTF. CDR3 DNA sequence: TGTGCCAGCAGCGTCCGGGACCGTGCTAACTATGGCTACACCTTC.

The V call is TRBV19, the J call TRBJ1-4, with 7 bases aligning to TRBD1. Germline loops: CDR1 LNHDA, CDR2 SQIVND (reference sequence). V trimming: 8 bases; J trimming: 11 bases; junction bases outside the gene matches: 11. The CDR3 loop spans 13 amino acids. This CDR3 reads CASEIPTGRKLFF. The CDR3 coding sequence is TGTGCCAGTGAAATCCCGACAGGGCGGAAACTGTTTTTT.

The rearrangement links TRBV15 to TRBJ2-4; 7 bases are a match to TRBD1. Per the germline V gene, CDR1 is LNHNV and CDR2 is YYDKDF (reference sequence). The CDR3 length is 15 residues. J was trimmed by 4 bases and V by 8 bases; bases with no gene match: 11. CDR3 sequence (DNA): TGTGCCACCGGGGGAACCCGGGACAGTAAAAACATTCAGTACTTC. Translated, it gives CATGGTRDSKNIQYF.

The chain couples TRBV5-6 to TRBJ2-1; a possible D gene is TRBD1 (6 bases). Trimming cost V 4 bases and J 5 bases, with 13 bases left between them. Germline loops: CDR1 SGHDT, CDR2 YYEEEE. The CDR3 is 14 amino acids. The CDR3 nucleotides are TGTGCCAGCAGCGCCGGGACACCTAACAATGAGCAGTTCTTC. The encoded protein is CASSAGTPNNEQFF.

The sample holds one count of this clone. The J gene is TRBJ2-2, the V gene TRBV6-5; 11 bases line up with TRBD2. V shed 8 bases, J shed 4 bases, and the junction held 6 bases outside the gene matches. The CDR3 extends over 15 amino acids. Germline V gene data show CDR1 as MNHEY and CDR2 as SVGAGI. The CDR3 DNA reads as TGTGCCAGCGCGGGGACTAGCGGTTCCACCGGGGAGCTGTTTTTT. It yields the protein CASAGTSGSTGELFF.

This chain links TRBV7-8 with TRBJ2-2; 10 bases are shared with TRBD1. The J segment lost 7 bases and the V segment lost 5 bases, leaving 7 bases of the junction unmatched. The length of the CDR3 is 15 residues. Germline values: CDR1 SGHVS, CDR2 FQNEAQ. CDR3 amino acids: CASSPQTGGSGELFF. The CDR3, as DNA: TGTGCCAGCAGCCCCCAGACAGGGGGCAGCGGGGAGCTGTTTTTT.

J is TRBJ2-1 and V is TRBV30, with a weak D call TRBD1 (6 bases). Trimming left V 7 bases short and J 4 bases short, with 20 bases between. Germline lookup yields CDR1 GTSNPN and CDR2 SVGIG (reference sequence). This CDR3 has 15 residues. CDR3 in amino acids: CALEGGISLYNEQFF. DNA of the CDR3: TGTGCCTTAGAAGGGGGAATTAGCCTGTACAATGAGCAGTTCTTC.

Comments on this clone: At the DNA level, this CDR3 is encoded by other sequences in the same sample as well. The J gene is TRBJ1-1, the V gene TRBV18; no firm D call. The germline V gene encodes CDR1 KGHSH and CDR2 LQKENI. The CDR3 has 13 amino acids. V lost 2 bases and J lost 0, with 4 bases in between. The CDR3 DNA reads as TGTGCCAGCTCACCAGACCTGAACACTGAAGCTTTCTTT. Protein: CASSPDLNTEAFF.

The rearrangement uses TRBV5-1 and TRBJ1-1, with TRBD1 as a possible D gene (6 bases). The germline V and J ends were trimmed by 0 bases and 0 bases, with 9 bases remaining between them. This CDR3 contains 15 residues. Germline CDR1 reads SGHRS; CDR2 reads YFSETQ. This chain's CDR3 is CASSLGGGLNTEAFF. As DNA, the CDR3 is TGCGCCAGCAGCTTGGGAGGGGGACTGAACACTGAAGCTTTCTTT. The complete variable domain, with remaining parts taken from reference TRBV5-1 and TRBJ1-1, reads KAGVTQTPRYLIKTRGQQVTLSCSPISGHRSVSWYQQTPGQGLQFLFEYFSETQRNKGNFPGRFSGRQFSNSRSEMNVSTLELGDSALYLCASSLGGGLNTEAFFGQGTRLTVV.

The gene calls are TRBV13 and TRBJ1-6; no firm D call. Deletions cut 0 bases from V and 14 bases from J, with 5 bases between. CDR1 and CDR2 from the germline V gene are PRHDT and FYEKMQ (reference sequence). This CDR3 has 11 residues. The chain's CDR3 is CASSLGPSLHF. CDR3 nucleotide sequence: TGTGCCAGCAGCTTAGGTCCCTCCCTCCACTTT.